This T cell receptor (beta chain) was identified in a study of CD8 T cells in Susac syndrome (dated by TCRdb to the late 2010s). In the study overall: Whether CD8+ T cell activation and differentiation in Susac syndrome was antigen driven was tested using repertoire sequencing. The paper's findings and limits, for the study overall: The number of individuals in the TCR sequencing and HLA analysis was recognized as being relatively small.

The CDR3, cysteine through phenylalanine, is 15 amino acids long. The only DNA kept is the CDR3, 45 bases in frame from the first base. Looking up the germline V gene (reference sequence) yields CDR1 LNHNV and CDR2 YYDKDF. Compared with germline, V lacks 0 bases and J lacks 2 bases; bases without a gene match: 4. RNA was extracted using the RNeasy kit, and about 0.45 to 1 ug of the RNA was reverse transcribed with random hexamers. The immunoSEQ multiplex PCR assay, which covers 54 Vbeta and 13 Jbeta segments, was used to amplify TCR beta CDR3 regions. Bias from PCR amplification was corrected by using a synthetic template baseline for primer optimization and for computational correction. Under the source paper's analysis protocol: Reads were annotated to V, D and J genes per IMGT and analyzed with immunoSEQ Analyzer, keeping only productive sequences. Clonality was computed as one minus Shannon entropy normalized by log2 of the number of productive unique sequences. For each patient and control, public and private clones were evaluated within the 100 most prevalent clones. A clone was defined as Susac-specific if it was absent from the healthy and MS cohorts, from over 1,000 published viral clones and from other ImmuneACCESS disease sequences. The raw public reads went through TCRdb reprocessing: fastp at Q25, MiXCR clone calling, in-frame beta chains kept. Each CDR3 protein gets just one entry, which takes the most common genes and DNA from the rows behind it. Clone size and V and J calls follow TCRdb, not the original study. This sample lists 110,000 or so distinct CDR3 sequences; 85% to 95% were detected once. The top ten clonotypes cover roughly 0.14% of the sample.

Peripheral blood CD8+ and CD4+ T cells from healthy donors, Susac syndrome patients and multiple sclerosis patients were profiled using high-throughput TCR beta sequencing. Healthy donors were age- and sex-matched controls. CD8+ TEMRA cells were enriched by FACS, while bulk CD8+ and CD4+ T cells were purified by magnetic negative isolation. Blood was drawn into EDTA tubes, processed within 24 hours, and PBMCs were isolated by density gradient centrifugation. PBMCs intended for TCR sequencing were frozen in liquid nitrogen and were later thawed in a 37 degrees C water bath. Purity of sorted or isolated CD4+, CD8+ and CD8+ TEMRA cells was at least 90%. This clonotype showed up just a few times. What this receptor recognizes is not known. No per-base quality is available; no much larger clone lies one base away.

Material: CD4+ T cells from PBMCs. The receptor comes from a human donor in good health. Recombination joined TRBV15 with TRBJ2-7; 7 middle bases align to TRBD1. The CDR3 here reads CATSRDRGTTYEQYF. Here is the DNA: TGTGCCACCAGCAGAGACAGGGGGACCACCTACGAGCAGTACTTC.